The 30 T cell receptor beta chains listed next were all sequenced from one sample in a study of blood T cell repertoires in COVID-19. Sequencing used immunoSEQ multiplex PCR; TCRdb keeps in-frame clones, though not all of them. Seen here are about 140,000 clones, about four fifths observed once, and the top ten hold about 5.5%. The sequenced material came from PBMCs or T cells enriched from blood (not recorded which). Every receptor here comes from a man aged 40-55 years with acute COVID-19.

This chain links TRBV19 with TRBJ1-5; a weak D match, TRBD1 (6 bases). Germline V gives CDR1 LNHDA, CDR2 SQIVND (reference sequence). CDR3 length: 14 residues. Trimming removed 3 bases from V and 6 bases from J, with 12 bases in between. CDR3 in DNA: TGTGCCAGTAGTATGAGGGGGGGAGGTCAGCCCCAGCATTTT. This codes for CASSMRGGGQPQHF. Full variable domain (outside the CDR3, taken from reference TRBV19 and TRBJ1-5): DGGITQSPKYLFRKEGQNVTLSCEQNLNHDAMYWYRQDPGQGLRLIYYSQIVNDFQKGDIAEGYSVSREKKESFPLTVTSAQKNPTAFYLCASSMRGGGQPQHFGDGTRLSIL.

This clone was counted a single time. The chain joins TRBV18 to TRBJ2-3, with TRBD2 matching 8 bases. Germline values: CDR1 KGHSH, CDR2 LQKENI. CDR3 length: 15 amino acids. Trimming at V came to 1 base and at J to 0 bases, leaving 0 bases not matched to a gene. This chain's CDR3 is CASSPLAGSTDTQYF. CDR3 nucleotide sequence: TGTGCCAGCTCACCACTAGCGGGGAGCACAGATACGCAGTATTTT.

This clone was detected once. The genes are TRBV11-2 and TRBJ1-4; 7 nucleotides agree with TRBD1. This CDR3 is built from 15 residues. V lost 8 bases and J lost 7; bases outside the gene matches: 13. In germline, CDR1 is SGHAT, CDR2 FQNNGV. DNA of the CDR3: TGTGCCAGCCAGGGGGAAAGGGCGAGCCGTGAAAAACTGTTTTTT. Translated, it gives CASQGERASREKLFF.

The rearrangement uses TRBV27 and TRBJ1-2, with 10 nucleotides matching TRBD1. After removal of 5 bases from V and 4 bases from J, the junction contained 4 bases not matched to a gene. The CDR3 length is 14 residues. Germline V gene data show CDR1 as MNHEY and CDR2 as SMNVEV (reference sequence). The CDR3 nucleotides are TGTGCCAGCAGTGTGACAGGGGGCGCCTATGGCTACACCTTC. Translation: CASSVTGGAYGYTF.

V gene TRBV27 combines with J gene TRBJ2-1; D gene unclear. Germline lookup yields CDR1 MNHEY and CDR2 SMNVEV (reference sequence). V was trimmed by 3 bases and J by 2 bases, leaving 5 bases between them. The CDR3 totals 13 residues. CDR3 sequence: CASSFDTYNEQFF. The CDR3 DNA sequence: TGTGCCAGCAGTTTTGACACCTACAATGAGCAGTTCTTC.

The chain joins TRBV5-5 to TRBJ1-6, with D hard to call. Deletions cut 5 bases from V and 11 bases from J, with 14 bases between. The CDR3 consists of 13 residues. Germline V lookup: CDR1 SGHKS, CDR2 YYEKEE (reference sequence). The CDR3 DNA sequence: TGTGCCAGCAGGATGCTCTTGGCTGCACCCCTCCACTTT. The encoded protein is CASRMLLAAPLHF.

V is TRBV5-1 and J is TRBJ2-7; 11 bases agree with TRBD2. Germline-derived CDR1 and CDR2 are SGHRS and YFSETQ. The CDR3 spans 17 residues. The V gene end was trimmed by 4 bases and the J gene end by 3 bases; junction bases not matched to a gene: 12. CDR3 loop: CASSRGGTSGEGYEQYF. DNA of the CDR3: TGCGCCAGCAGCCGCGGCGGGACTAGCGGAGAGGGCTACGAGCAGTACTTC.

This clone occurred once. The CDR3 loop is CASTGGRSGELFF. In DNA, the CDR3 is TGTGCCAGCACTGGCGGGAGATCCGGGGAGCTGTTTTTT. The chain carries TRBV7-9 and TRBJ2-2; 7 bases line up with TRBD2. The germline gives CDR1 SEHNR, CDR2 FQNEAQ (reference sequence). J was trimmed by 6 bases and V by 7 bases; bases with no gene match: 5. This CDR3 is 13 amino acids long.

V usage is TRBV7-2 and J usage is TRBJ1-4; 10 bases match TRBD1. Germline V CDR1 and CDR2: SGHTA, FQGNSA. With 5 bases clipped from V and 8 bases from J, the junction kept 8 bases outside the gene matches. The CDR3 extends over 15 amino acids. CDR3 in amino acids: CASSGPDRGREKLFF. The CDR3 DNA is TGTGCCAGCAGCGGACCGGACAGGGGGAGGGAAAAACTGTTTTTT.

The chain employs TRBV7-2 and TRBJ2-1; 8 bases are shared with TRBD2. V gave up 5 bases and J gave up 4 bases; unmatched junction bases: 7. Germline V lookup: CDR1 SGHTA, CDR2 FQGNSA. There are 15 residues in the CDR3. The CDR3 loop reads CASSISGKGYNEQFF. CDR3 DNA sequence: TGTGCCAGCAGCATTAGCGGGAAGGGTTACAATGAGCAGTTCTTC. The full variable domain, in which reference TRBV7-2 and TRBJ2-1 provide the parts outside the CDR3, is GAGVSQSPSNKVTEKGKDVELRCDPISGHTALYWYRQSLGQGLEFLIYFQGNSAPDKSGLPSDRFSAERTGGSVSTLTIQRTQQEDSAVYLCASSISGKGYNEQFFGPGTRLTVL.

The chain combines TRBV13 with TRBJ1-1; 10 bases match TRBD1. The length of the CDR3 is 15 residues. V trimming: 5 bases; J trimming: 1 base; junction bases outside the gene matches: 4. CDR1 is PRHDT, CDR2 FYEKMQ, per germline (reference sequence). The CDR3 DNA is TGTGCCAGCAGCGAGGGACAGGGGCCGAACACTGAAGCTTTCTTT. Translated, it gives CASSEGQGPNTEAFF.

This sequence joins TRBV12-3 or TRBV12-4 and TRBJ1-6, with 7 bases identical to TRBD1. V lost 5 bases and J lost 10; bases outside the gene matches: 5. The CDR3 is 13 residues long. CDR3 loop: CASSPTGMSPLHF. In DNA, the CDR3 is TGTGCCAGCAGTCCGACAGGGATGTCACCCCTCCACTTT.

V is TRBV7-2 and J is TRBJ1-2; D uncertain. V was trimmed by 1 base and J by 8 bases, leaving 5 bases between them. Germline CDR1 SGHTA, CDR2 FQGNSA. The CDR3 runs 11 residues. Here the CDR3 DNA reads TGTGCCAGCAGCTTAGGACACGGCTACACCTTC. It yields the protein CASSLGHGYTF.

The CDR3 nucleotides read TGTGCCAGCAGCTTGACAGAGAACACTGAAGCTTTCTTT. Protein: CASSLTENTEAFF. V usage is TRBV5-4 and J usage is TRBJ1-1; D is ambiguous. Between the trimmed V and J ends, which lost 1 base and 1 base, there was a span of 5 bases. The CDR3 is 13 amino acids. Germline V gene sequence: CDR1 SGHNT, CDR2 YYREEE (reference sequence).

As DNA, the CDR3 is TGTGCCAGTAGTAGCCTAGGGGTTCAGCCCCAGCATTTT. Amino acids: CASSSLGVQPQHF. This sequence joins TRBV19 and TRBJ1-5, with D tentatively TRBD1 (5 bases). Germline-derived CDR1 and CDR2 are LNHDA and SQIVND (reference sequence). The CDR3 totals 13 residues. V gave up 4 bases and J gave up 6 bases, with 10 bases separating them. Looking up the rest from reference TRBV19 and TRBJ1-5 gives the full variable domain: DGGITQSPKYLFRKEGQNVTLSCEQNLNHDAMYWYRQDPGQGLRLIYYSQIVNDFQKGDIAEGYSVSREKKESFPLTVTSAQKNPTAFYLCASSSLGVQPQHFGDGTRLSIL.

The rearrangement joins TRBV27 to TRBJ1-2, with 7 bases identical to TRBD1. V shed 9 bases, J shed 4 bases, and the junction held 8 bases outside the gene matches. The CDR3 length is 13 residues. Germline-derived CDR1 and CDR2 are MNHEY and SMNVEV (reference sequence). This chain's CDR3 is CASRHRGFYGYTF. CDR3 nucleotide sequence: TGTGCCAGTCGACACAGGGGTTTCTATGGCTACACCTTC.

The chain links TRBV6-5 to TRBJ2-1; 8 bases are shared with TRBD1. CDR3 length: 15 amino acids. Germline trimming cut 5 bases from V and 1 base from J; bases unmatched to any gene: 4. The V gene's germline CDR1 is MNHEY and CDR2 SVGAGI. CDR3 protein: CASSRQGSSYNEQFF. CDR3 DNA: TGTGCCAGCAGTCGACAGGGGTCATCCTACAATGAGCAGTTCTTC.

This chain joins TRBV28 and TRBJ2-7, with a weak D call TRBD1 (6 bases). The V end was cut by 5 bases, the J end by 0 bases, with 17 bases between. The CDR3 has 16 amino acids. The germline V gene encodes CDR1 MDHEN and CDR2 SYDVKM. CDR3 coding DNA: TGTGCCAGCAGTGTAGTGTTAGGACAGAACTCCTACGAGCAGTACTTC. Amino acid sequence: CASSVVLGQNSYEQYF.

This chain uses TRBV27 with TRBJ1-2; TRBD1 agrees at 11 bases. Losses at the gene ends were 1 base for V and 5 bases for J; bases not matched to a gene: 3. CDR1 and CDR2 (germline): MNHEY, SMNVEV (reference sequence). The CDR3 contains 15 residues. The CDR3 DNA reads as TGTGCCAGCAGTTTATTGGGGACAGGGGGGTATGGCTACACCTTC. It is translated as CASSLLGTGGYGYTF.

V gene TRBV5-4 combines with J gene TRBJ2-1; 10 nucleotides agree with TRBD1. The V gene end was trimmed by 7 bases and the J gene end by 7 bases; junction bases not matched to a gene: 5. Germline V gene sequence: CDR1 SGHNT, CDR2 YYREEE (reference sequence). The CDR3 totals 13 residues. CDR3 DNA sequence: TGTGCCAGCCGACAGGGGGCAAATAATGAGCAGTTCTTC. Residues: CASRQGANNEQFF. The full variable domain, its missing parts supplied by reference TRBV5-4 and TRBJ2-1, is ETGVTQSPTHLIKTRGQQVTLRCSSQSGHNTVSWYQQALGQGPQFIFQYYREEENGRGNFPPRFSGLQFPNYSSELNVNALELDDSALYLCASRQGANNEQFFGPGTRLTVL.

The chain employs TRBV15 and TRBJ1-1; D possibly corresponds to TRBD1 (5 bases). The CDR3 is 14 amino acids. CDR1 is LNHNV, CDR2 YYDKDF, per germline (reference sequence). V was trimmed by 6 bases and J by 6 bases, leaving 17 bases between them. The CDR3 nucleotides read TGTGCCACCAGGGAGGGACTCTTGCTTTCTGAAGCTTTCTTT. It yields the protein CATREGLLLSEAFF.

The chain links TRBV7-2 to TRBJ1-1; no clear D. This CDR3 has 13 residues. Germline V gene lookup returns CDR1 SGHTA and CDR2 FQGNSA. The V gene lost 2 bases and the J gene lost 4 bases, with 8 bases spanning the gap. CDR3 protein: CASSLPQATEAFF. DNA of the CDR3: TGTGCCAGCAGCTTACCTCAGGCCACTGAAGCTTTCTTT.

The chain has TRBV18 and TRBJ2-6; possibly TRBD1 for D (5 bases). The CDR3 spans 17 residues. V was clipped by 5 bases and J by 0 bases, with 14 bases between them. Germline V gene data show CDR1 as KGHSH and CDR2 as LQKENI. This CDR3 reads CASSIRTWSSGANVLTF. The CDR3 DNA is TGTGCCAGCTCAATACGGACATGGAGCTCTGGGGCCAACGTCCTGACTTTC.

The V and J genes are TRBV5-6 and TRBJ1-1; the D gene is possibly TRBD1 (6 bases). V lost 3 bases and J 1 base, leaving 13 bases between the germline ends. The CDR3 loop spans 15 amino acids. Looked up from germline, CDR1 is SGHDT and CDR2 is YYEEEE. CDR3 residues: CASSSGPTGNTEAFF. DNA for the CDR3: TGTGCCAGCAGCTCTGGACCGACAGGGAACACTGAAGCTTTCTTT.

The CDR3 region has the DNA TGTGCCAGCAGTCCCCGAGACAGATTCGAGGAGCAGTACTTC. Its translation: CASSPRDRFEEQYF. This chain connects TRBV28 to TRBJ2-7; TRBD1 might be the D (5 bases). Trimming removed 5 bases at V and 7 bases at J, with 18 bases between. The CDR3 loop spans 14 amino acids. Germline CDR1 MDHEN, CDR2 SYDVKM.

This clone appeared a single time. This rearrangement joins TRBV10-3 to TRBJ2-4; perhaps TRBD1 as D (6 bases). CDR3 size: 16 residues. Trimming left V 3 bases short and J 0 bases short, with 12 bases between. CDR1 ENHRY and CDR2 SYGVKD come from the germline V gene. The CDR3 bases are TGTGCCATCAGTGAAGCAGGGGCCCTAGCCAAAAACATTCAGTACTTC. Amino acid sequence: CAISEAGALAKNIQYF.

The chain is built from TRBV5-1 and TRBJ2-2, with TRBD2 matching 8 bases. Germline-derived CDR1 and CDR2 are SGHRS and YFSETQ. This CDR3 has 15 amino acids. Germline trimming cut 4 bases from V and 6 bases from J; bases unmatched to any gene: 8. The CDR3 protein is CASSPGAGGAGELFF. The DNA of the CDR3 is TGCGCCAGCAGCCCGGGGGCGGGAGGCGCCGGGGAGCTGTTTTTT.

DNA of the CDR3: TGTGCCAGCAGCCCCAGAAGGGAGACCAGGACCTCTGGGGCCAACGTCCTGACTTTC. Residues: CASSPRRETRTSGANVLTF. The rearrangement links TRBV7-2 to TRBJ2-6; TRBD2 is a possible D gene (5 bases). Trimming stripped 5 bases from V and 0 bases from J, with 20 bases between. The CDR3 is 19 residues long. Germline loops: CDR1 SGHTA, CDR2 FQGNSA.

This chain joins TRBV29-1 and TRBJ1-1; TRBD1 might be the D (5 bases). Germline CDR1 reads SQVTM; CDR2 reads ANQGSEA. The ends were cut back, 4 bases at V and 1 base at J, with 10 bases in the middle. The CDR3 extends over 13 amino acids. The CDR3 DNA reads TGCAGCGTTGCCGGGCAGGGGAACACTGAAGCTTTCTTT. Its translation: CSVAGQGNTEAFF.

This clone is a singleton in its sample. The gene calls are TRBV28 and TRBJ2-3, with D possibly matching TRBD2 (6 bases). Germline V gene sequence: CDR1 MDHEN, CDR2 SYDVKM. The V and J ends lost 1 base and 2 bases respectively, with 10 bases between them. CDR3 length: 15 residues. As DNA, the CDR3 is TGTGCCAGCAGTTTATCGGGAGTTGCCACAGATACGCAGTATTTT. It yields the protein CASSLSGVATDTQYF.